This T cell receptor (beta chain) was profiled in a study of T cells in tuberculosis. In the study overall: T cells were selected with CD1B tetramers loaded with glucose monomycolate.

The CDR3 length is 12 residues. Germline CDR1 and CDR2: PRHDT and FYEKMQ (reference sequence). Trimming shortened V by 0 bases and J by 3 bases, and 3 bases separated the two germline ends. Here immunoSEQ multiplex PCR was the method, and the copy in TCRdb shows in-frame clones only, minus some. The sample has some 90,000 clones; roughly 90% are singletons. Sorting used thawed, overnight-rested PBMC stained with anti-CD3, a viability dye and GMM-loaded CD1B tetramer. The CD1B tetramers carried C32 glucose monomycolate purified from Rhodococcus equi. Tetramer-negative cells, approximately 90,000 per donor, were also sorted.

The source of this sequence is an adult woman with latent tuberculosis. V usage is TRBV13 and J usage is TRBJ2-7, with D unresolved. Sequenced: CD1b-GMM tetramer-negative cells sorted from PBMCs. The CDR3 is CASSLGRYEQYF. Written as DNA, the CDR3 is TGTGCCAGCAGCTTAGGCCGCTACGAGCAGTACTTC.